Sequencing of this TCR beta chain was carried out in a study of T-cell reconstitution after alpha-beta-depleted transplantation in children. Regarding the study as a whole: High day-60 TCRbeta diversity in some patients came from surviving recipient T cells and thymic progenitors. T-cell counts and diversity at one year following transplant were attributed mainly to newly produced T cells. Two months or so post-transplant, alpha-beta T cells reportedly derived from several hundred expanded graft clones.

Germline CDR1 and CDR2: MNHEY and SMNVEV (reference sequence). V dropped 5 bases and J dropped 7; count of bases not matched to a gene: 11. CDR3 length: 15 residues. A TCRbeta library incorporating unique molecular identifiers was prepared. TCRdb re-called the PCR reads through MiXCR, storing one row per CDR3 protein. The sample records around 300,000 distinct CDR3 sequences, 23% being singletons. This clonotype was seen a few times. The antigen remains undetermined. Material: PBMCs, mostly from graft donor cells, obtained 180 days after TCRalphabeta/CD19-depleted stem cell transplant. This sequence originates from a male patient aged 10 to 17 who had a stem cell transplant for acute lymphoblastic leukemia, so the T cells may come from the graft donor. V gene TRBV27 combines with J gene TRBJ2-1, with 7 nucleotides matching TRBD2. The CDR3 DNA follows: TGTGCCAGCAGTGGATCGGGGGAGGGCCCAAATGAGCAGTTCTTC. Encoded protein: CASSGSGEGPNEQFF.